The sequence of this TCR beta chain was determined in a study of T cells after yellow fever vaccination. Turning to the study itself: Fractions low in cell number were prepared with SMART-Seq v4 Ultra Low Input.

TCRdb re-analysed the 5' RACE reads in MiXCR, keeping a single row per CDR3 protein. The sample includes 400,000 to 450,000 distinct CDR3 sequences, over 15% seen only once; the top ten take 15% to 20%. Remarks on this clonotype: Its antigen is not known.

Regarding the study as a whole: When the response was secondary, it was weaker but reached its peak faster, day 5 versus 15.

CDR3 length: 16 residues. V lost 3 bases and J 0 bases, leaving 11 bases between the germline ends. Germline CDR1 and CDR2: MNHEY and SMNVEV (reference sequence). This TCR was sampled from a man between 18 and 29 years old who received the YFV17D yellow fever vaccine. Specimen: PBMCs, collected before the yellow fever booster vaccination. The chain links TRBV27 to TRBJ2-2; TRBD1 might be the D (6 bases). CDR3 sequence reads: CASSFGQFANTGELFF. CDR3 nucleotide sequence: TGTGCCAGCAGTTTCGGACAGTTCGCGAACACCGGGGAGCTGTTTTTT.